The 11 T cell receptor beta chains below were found in one sample sequenced in a study of graft-versus-host responses after intestinal transplantation. Clones were sequenced by immunoSEQ multiplex PCR, and TCRdb holds only the in-frame ones, with some missing. The data contain roughly 100,000 clones, 93% of them singletons. Their antigens are not known. The sequences come from unstimulated CD8+ T cells sorted from spleen or lymph node cells, collected before intestinal transplant. All receptors derive from a human donor who received an intestinal transplant.

This clone was detected once. The rearrangement uses TRBV2 and TRBJ1-1; no clear D gene. The germline V and J ends were trimmed by 7 bases and 7 bases, with 10 bases remaining between them. The V gene's germline CDR1 is SNHLY and CDR2 FYNNEI. The CDR3 runs to 11 residues. CDR3 coding DNA: TGTGCCAGCACCATAGTGGGTGAAGCTTTCTTT. Protein product: CASTIVGEAFF.

This clone was recorded only once. The chain links TRBV5-4 to TRBJ1-5; D perhaps matches TRBD1 (5 bases). The germline V and J ends were trimmed by 2 bases and 3 bases, with 12 bases remaining between them. Germline values: CDR1 SGHNT, CDR2 YYREEE (reference sequence). The CDR3 is 15 residues long. CDR3 protein: CASSFAPGPNQPQHF. DNA for the CDR3: TGTGCCAGCAGCTTTGCCCCGGGACCCAATCAGCCCCAGCATTTT.

This chain connects TRBV7-9 to TRBJ1-2, with D unresolved. V lost 1 base, J lost 2 bases, and 8 bases lay in between. Germline-derived CDR1 and CDR2 are SEHNR and FQNEAQ (reference sequence). This CDR3 is 14 amino acids long. The CDR3 here is CASSLGVENYGYTF. The CDR3 bases are TGTGCCAGCAGCTTAGGGGTTGAGAACTATGGCTACACCTTC.

V gene TRBV6-5 combines with J gene TRBJ1-2; 7 nucleotides match TRBD1. CDR1 MNHEY and CDR2 SVGAGI come from the germline V gene. The CDR3 is 15 residues long. The V segment lost 0 bases and the J segment 4 bases; nucleotides outside the gene matches: 5. The CDR3 DNA follows: TGTGCCAGCAGTTACTCCCCCGGGACAGTCTATGGCTACACCTTC. This sequence encodes CASSYSPGTVYGYTF.

Here the CDR3 reads CASAVGVDGYTF. In DNA form, the CDR3 reads TGTGCCAGCGCCGTGGGGGTTGATGGCTACACCTTC. The rearrangement uses TRBV7-8 and TRBJ1-2; tentative D call: TRBD1 (5 bases). The CDR3 contains 12 residues. CDR1 and CDR2 (germline): SGHVS, FQNEAQ. V was cut by 8 bases and J by 6 bases, with 13 bases left in between.

The V call is TRBV7-8, the J call TRBJ1-6, with TRBD1 as a possible D gene (6 bases). The CDR3 is 15 amino acids. CDR1 SGHVS and CDR2 FQNEAQ come from the germline V gene. V was clipped by 3 bases and J by 4 bases, with 10 bases between them. The CDR3 DNA reads as TGTGCCAGCAGCTTCACAGGGAGGTATAATTCACCCCTCCACTTT. This gives the protein CASSFTGRYNSPLHF.

This clone came up a few times. V and J are TRBV19 and TRBJ1-2; no definite D call. In germline, CDR1 is LNHDA, CDR2 SQIVND (reference sequence). This CDR3 region has 12 residues. V shed 7 bases and J shed 6 bases, with 12 bases lying between them. The chain's CDR3 is CASNLGRDGYTF. CDR3 nucleotide sequence: TGTGCCAGTAATCTGGGTAGGGATGGCTACACCTTC.

The chain joins TRBV6-5 to TRBJ2-5; the D gene is possibly TRBD2 (6 bases). The CDR3 contains 13 residues. Germline V gene sequence: CDR1 MNHEY, CDR2 SVGAGI. V was shortened by 4 bases and J by 5 bases, with 11 bases between the two germline ends. The CDR3 loop is CASSSGGGETQYF. The CDR3 coding sequence is TGTGCCAGCAGTTCTGGTGGGGGGGAGACCCAGTACTTC.

The rearrangement joins TRBV14 to TRBJ2-1, with D hard to call. Trimming left V 3 bases short and J 7 bases short, with 10 bases between. CDR3 size: 13 residues. CDR1 and CDR2 from the germline V gene are SGHDN and FVKESK. The CDR3 nucleotides read TGTGCCAGCAGCCATCCTCAGACAAATGAGCAGTTCTTC. Translating it yields CASSHPQTNEQFF.

V usage is TRBV19 and J usage is TRBJ1-2; the match to TRBD1 covers 12 bases. The V and J ends lost 6 bases and 7 bases, in that order; junction bases with no gene match: 9. This CDR3 is 15 amino acids long. Germline V CDR1 and CDR2: LNHDA, SQIVND (reference sequence). CDR3 loop: CASRPGTGGIGGYTF. CDR3 in DNA: TGTGCCAGTAGGCCCGGGACAGGGGGCATAGGTGGCTACACCTTC.

This rearrangement joins TRBV4-1 to TRBJ2-1; maybe TRBD2 (5 bases). V was pared by 4 bases and J by 7 bases, with 14 bases between. The CDR3 is made up of 14 amino acids. The germline V gene encodes CDR1 MGHRA and CDR2 YSYEKL. The CDR3 DNA is TGCGCCAGCAGCCGGATTGAGGGAATGAATGAGCAGTTCTTC. This gives the protein CASSRIEGMNEQFF.